This T cell receptor beta chain was recorded in a study of graft-versus-host responses after intestinal transplantation. With regard to this clone: Its antigen is as yet unknown.

The CDR3 loop spans 17 amino acids. Germline V gene data show CDR1 as SGHAT and CDR2 as FQNNGV. The ends lost 4 bases at V and 2 bases at J; junction bases unmatched: 10. The method was immunoSEQ multiplex PCR; TCRdb's version includes in-frame clones alone and lacks a portion of them. The sample carries around 120,000 clones, roughly 96% recorded once. The chain uses TRBV11-2 and TRBJ2-7; 11 nucleotides match TRBD2. This receptor was taken from a human donor who received an intestinal transplant. The specimen comprised unstimulated CD8+ T cells sorted from spleen or lymph node cells, sampled before intestinal transplant. CDR3 in DNA: TGTGCCAGCAGCTCGGGGCCGGGACTAGCGGTCCCCTACGAGCAGTACTTC. Amino acids: CASSSGPGLAVPYEQYF.